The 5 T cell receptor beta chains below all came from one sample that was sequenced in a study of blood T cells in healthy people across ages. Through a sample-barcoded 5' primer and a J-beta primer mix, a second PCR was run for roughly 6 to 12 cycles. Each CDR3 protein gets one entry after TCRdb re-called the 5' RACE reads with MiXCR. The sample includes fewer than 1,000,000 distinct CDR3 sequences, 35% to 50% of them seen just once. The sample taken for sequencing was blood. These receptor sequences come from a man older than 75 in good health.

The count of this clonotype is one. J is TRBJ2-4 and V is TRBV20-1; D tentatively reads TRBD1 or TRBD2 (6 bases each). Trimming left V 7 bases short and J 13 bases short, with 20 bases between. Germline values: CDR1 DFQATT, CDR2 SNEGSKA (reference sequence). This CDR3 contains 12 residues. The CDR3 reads CSVPTGGPKQYF. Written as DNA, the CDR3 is TGCAGTGTTCCAACCGGGGGCCCCAAGCAGTACTTC.

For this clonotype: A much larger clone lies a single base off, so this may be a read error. The CDR3 protein is CASSEYTGELFF. Written as DNA, the CDR3 is TGTGCCAGCAGTGAATACACCGGGGAGCTGTTTTTT. The gene calls are TRBV2 and TRBJ2-2, with D hard to call. This CDR3 is 12 amino acids long. V lost 2 bases and J 3 bases, leaving 1 base between the germline ends. Germline V gives CDR1 SNHLY, CDR2 FYNNEI.

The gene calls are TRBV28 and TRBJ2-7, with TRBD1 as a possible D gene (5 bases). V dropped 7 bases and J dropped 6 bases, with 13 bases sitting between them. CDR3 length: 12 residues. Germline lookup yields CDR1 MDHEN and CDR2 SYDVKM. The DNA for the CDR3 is TGTGCCAGCAAGCGACAGCCGGCCGAGCAGTACTTC. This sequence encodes CASKRQPAEQYF.

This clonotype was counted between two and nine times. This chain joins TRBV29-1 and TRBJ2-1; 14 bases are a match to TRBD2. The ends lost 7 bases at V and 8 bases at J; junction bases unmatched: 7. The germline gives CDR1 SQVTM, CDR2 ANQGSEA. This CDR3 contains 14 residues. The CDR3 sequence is CSAAGTSGSDEQFF. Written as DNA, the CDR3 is TGCAGCGCCGCCGGGACTAGCGGGAGCGATGAGCAGTTCTTC.

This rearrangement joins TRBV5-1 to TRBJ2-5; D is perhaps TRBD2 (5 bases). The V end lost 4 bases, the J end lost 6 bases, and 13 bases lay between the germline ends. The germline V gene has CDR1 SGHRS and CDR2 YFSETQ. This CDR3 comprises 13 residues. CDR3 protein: CASSPGRGQTQYF. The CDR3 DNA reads TGCGCCAGCAGCCCGGGGAGAGGGCAGACCCAGTACTTC.